Sequencing of this T cell receptor (beta chain) was carried out in a study of blood T cells in healthy people across ages. Findings of the study overall: Age advanced and TCR beta diversity per million T cells fell, roughly linearly. Estimated diversity across one million T cells was deemed an underestimate.

Trimming shortened V by 3 bases and J by 4 bases, and 12 bases separated the two germline ends. The CDR3 contains 14 residues. Germline V CDR1 and CDR2: SGHVS, FQNEAQ. About this clonotype itself: As yet, its antigen is unknown.

Primed by a sample-barcoded 5' primer and a J-beta primer mix, a second PCR proceeded for 7 to 11 cycles. Each cDNA was tagged by a template-switch adaptor containing 12 random nucleotides. Each CDR3 protein gets one entry after TCRdb re-called the 5' RACE reads with MiXCR. The repertoire holds hundreds of thousands of distinct CDR3 sequences, with around 20% as singletons. V and J are TRBV7-8 and TRBJ1-1; a possible D gene is TRBD1 (6 bases). The sample comprised blood. The receptor was derived from a man between 65 and 79 years old in good health. Written as DNA, the CDR3 is TGTGCCAGCAGCTTTCAGGGGTGGATCACTGAAGCTTTCTTT. Translated, it gives CASSFQGWITEAFF.